One sample yielded the 15 T cell receptor beta chains listed below, sequenced in a study of OX40 agonist ivuxolimab in advanced cancers. The repertoire was sequenced with immunoSEQ multiplex PCR; TCRdb's copy has only in-frame clones and lacks some. The sample shows tens of thousands of clones, 77% of them seen only once. Material: CD4+ or CD8+ T cells sorted from blood, obtained in a trial of the OX40 agonist ivuxolimab. The origin of the receptors is an adult with an advanced solid tumor such as melanoma, head and neck, liver or kidney cancer.

The chain uses TRBV7-3 and TRBJ1-2; 10 nucleotides align to TRBD1. Germline lookup yields CDR1 SGHTA and CDR2 FQGTGA. V dropped 6 bases and J dropped 8; count of bases not matched to a gene: 12. The CDR3 contains 15 residues. The CDR3 protein is CASSNDRGLRRGYTF. The CDR3 region has the DNA TGTGCCAGCAGTAATGACAGGGGGCTTCGGAGGGGCTACACCTTC. Looking up the rest from reference TRBV7-3 and TRBJ1-2 gives the full variable domain: GAGVSQTPSNKVTEKGKYVELRCDPISGHTALYWYRQSLGQGPEFLIYFQGTGAADDSGLPNDRFFAVRPEGSVSTLKIQRTERGDSAVYLCASSNDRGLRRGYTFGSGTRLTVV.

The chain uses TRBV19 and TRBJ1-1; weak D call: TRBD1 (6 bases). The CDR3 has 14 amino acids. V lost 5 bases and J 4 bases, leaving 14 bases between the germline ends. Germline V gene sequence: CDR1 LNHDA, CDR2 SQIVND (reference sequence). CDR3: CASSVQGRGTEAFF. The CDR3 DNA is TGTGCCAGTAGTGTACAGGGAAGAGGCACTGAAGCTTTCTTT.

The chain combines TRBV18 with TRBJ1-1; D possibly corresponds to TRBD1 (6 bases). Germline CDR1 is KGHSH and CDR2 is LQKENI. The V and J ends lost 3 bases and 6 bases respectively, with 14 bases between them. The CDR3 is made up of 14 amino acids. Here the CDR3 reads CASSPVQGNAEAFF. The CDR3 bases are TGTGCCAGCTCACCGGTACAGGGAAACGCTGAAGCTTTCTTT.

This clone was seen once. The chain uses TRBV18 and TRBJ2-3; D is unresolved. CDR3 length: 13 residues. The V gene's germline CDR1 is KGHSH and CDR2 LQKENI. Trimming cost V 4 bases and J 0 bases, with 5 bases left between them. The CDR3 bases are TGTGCCAGCTCACGGCAGAGCACAGATACGCAGTATTTT. This codes for CASSRQSTDTQYF.

The rearrangement joins TRBV5-1 to TRBJ1-1; possibly TRBD1 for D (5 bases). Per germline, CDR1 SGHRS and CDR2 YFSETQ. Trimming removed 0 bases from V and 5 bases from J, with 8 bases in between. CDR3 size: 13 residues. The CDR3 reads CASSLVQGTEAFF. CDR3 sequence (DNA): TGCGCCAGCAGCTTGGTCCAGGGAACTGAAGCTTTCTTT.

The V call is TRBV9, the J call TRBJ2-3; D may be TRBD1 or TRBD2 (5 bases each). Germline V lookup: CDR1 SGDLS, CDR2 YYNGEE. The CDR3 has 13 amino acids. V was pared by 0 bases and J by 7 bases, with 9 bases between. CDR3 coding DNA: TGTGCCAGCAGCGTAGGGGACGGGAATACGCAGTATTTT. Translated: CASSVGDGNTQYF.

The chain carries TRBV6-4 and TRBJ1-1, with a possible D match to TRBD1 (5 bases). The CDR3 length is 14 residues. Deletions cut 3 bases from V and 2 bases from J, with 10 bases between. From germline, CDR1 is MRHNA and CDR2 SNTAGT. This chain's CDR3 is CASSEGTVNTEAFF. CDR3 DNA sequence: TGTGCCAGCAGTGAGGGGACGGTCAACACTGAAGCTTTCTTT.

V usage is TRBV18 and J usage is TRBJ2-3; 9 bases align to TRBD1. V lost 5 bases to trimming and J lost 4 bases; unmatched junction nucleotides: 7. In germline, CDR1 is KGHSH, CDR2 LQKENI. The CDR3 loop spans 15 amino acids. CDR3 loop: CASSDGQGWADTQYF. CDR3 bases: TGTGCCAGCTCAGACGGACAGGGGTGGGCAGATACGCAGTATTTT.

J is TRBJ1-3 and V is TRBV28; D is unresolved. The CDR3 consists of 15 residues. V lost 3 bases, J lost 6 bases, and 15 bases lay in between. CDR1 and CDR2 (germline): MDHEN, SYDVKM. CDR3 bases: TGTGCCAGCAGTTTCGGGCCAGGAACGGCAAACACCATATATTTT. This encodes CASSFGPGTANTIYF.

The chain joins TRBV6-1 to TRBJ1-2; TRBD1 matches at 10 bases. This CDR3 is 14 amino acids long. Trimming at V came to 5 bases and at J to 8 bases, leaving 8 bases not matched to a gene. Germline loops: CDR1 MNHNS, CDR2 SASEGT. CDR3 in amino acids: CASSPRQGAEGYTF. For the CDR3, the DNA is TGTGCCAGCAGTCCTCGACAGGGGGCGGAGGGCTACACCTTC.

The sample holds a few counts of this clone. V gene TRBV5-1 combines with J gene TRBJ1-1; 7 bases match TRBD1. The V gene's germline CDR1 is SGHRS and CDR2 YFSETQ. This CDR3 is 15 amino acids long. V shed 0 bases, J shed 0 bases, and the junction held 2 bases outside the gene matches. Written as DNA, the CDR3 is TGCGCCAGCAGCTTGGCTGGACAGGTGAACACTGAAGCTTTCTTT. Protein: CASSLAGQVNTEAFF.

The chain uses TRBV5-1 and TRBJ2-3; 7 bases fit TRBD1. The CDR3 has 18 residues. Looked up from germline, CDR1 is SGHRS and CDR2 is YFSETQ. The junction had 10 bases not matched to a gene; V was cut back by 0 bases and J by 0 bases. The CDR3 bases are TGCGCCAGCAGCTTGGGACAGGGAAGGTCTACTAGCACAGATACGCAGTATTTT. This encodes CASSLGQGRSTSTDTQYF. Variable domain in full (rest from reference TRBV5-1 and TRBJ2-3): KAGVTQTPRYLIKTRGQQVTLSCSPISGHRSVSWYQQTPGQGLQFLFEYFSETQRNKGNFPGRFSGRQFSNSRSEMNVSTLELGDSALYLCASSLGQGRSTSTDTQYFGPGTRLTVL.

The chain couples TRBV6-5 to TRBJ2-1; perhaps TRBD1 as D (6 bases). V was clipped by 2 bases and J by 4 bases, with 9 bases between them. Germline CDR1 is MNHEY and CDR2 is SVGAGI. The CDR3 length is 14 residues. The CDR3 here is CASSYRTEYNEQFF. For the CDR3, the DNA is TGTGCCAGCAGTTACAGGACAGAGTACAATGAGCAGTTCTTC.

The gene calls are TRBV7-3 and TRBJ2-6, with D possibly TRBD2 on 5 matching bases. The V end was cut by 1 base, the J end by 1 base, with 5 bases between. Germline values: CDR1 SGHTA, CDR2 FQGTGA. This CDR3 is built from 15 residues. The CDR3 region is CASSLRGSGANVLTF. As DNA, the CDR3 is TGTGCCAGCAGCTTAAGAGGGTCTGGGGCCAACGTCCTGACTTTC.

The genes are TRBV4-3 and TRBJ2-1; 12 bases agree with TRBD2. Germline V gene data show CDR1 as LGHNA and CDR2 as YSLEER. This CDR3 has 17 amino acids. J gave up 3 bases and V 4 bases, and 7 bases lay outside the gene matches. Written as DNA, the CDR3 is TGCGCCAGCAGCCGACTAGCGGGGGTGAATCTCTACAATGAGCAGTTCTTC. Translation gives CASSRLAGVNLYNEQFF.